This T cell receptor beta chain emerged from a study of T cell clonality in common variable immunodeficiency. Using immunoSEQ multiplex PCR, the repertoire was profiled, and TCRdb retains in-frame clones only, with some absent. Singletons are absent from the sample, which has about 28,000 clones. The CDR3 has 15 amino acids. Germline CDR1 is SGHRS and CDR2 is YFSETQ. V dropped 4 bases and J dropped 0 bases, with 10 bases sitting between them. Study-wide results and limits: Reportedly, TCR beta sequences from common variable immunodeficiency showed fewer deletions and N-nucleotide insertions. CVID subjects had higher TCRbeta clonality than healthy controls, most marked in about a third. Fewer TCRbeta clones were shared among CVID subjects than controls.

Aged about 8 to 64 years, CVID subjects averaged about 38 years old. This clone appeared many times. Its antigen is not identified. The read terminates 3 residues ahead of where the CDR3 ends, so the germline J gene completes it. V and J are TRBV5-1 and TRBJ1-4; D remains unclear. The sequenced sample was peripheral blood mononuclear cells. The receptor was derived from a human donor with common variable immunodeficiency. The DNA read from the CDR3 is TGCGCCAGCAGCATACACAGTGCAACTAATGAAAAA. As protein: CASSIHSATNEK. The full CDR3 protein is CASSIHSATNEKLFF.